The 12 T cell receptor beta chains in this list originate from one sample, sequenced in a study of blood T cells in healthy people across ages (dated by TCRdb to the mid-2010s). Libraries were prepared through 5' RACE. TCRdb lists the instrument as Illumina HiSeq 2500. A second 7 to 11 cycle PCR used a sample-barcoded 5' primer and a J-beta primer mix. Through fastp at Q25 and MiXCR, TCRdb rebuilt clones from the public reads, retaining in-frame beta chains. Rows are unified per CDR3 protein, each entry keeping the most common DNA and genes. The sample includes roughly 730,000 distinct CDR3 sequences, with 56% observed a single time. The ten largest clonotypes hold roughly 26% of the sample. Source material: blood. The receptor set was obtained from a man in his forties or fifties in good health.

The chain couples TRBV6-1 to TRBJ2-1; D is perhaps TRBD1 or TRBD2 (5 bases each). The CDR3 extends over 15 amino acids. Germline V gene lookup returns CDR1 MNHNS and CDR2 SASEGT. V dropped 10 bases and J dropped 3 bases, with 19 bases sitting between them. The CDR3 loop is CAIWTYRDGYNEQFF. CDR3 sequence (DNA): TGTGCCATTTGGACTTACCGGGACGGCTACAATGAGCAGTTCTTC.

This chain uses TRBV21-1 with TRBJ2-1; the table names TRBD2, a call not compared with the DNA. Gene TRBJ2-7 matches the end of the DNA better, so the J call may be wrong. TRBV21-1 is designated a pseudogene. This CDR3 has 16 residues. This CDR3 reads CASSFSSTSGSYEQYF. CDR3 coding DNA: TGTGCCAGCAGCTTCTCCTCGACTAGCGGGAGCTACGAGCAGTACTTC.

V usage is TRBV30 and J usage is TRBJ1-2; D remains unclear. Germline lookup yields CDR1 GTSNPN and CDR2 SVGIG (reference sequence). Trimming stripped 0 bases from V and 3 bases from J, with 2 bases between. The length of the CDR3 is 11 residues. CDR3 nucleotides: TGTGCCTGGAGTGTCGACTATGGCTACACCTTC. Protein: CAWSVDYGYTF.

The V and J genes are TRBV10-3 and TRBJ2-5; D is unresolved. The CDR3 covers 14 residues. Germline assignment: CDR1 ENHRY and CDR2 SYGVKD. V was cut by 5 bases and J by 1 base, with 11 bases left in between. CDR3 sequence (DNA): TGTGCCATCAGTAGGGATGTGGCCCAAGAGACCCAGTACTTC. This gives the protein CAISRDVAQETQYF.

CDR3 region: CASSIPQLELRTQYF. CDR3 nucleotide sequence: TGCGCCAGCAGCATACCCCAGCTAGAGCTCCGAACCCAGTACTTC. This chain uses TRBV5-1 with TRBJ2-5; D remains ambiguous. This CDR3 is built from 15 residues. V shed 4 bases and J shed 8 bases, with 21 bases lying between them. CDR1 is SGHRS and CDR2 is YFSETQ in the germline V gene.

This clonotype showed up just a few times. The chain uses TRBV3-1 and TRBJ2-5, with D maybe TRBD1 (6 bases). In germline, CDR1 is LGHDT, CDR2 YNNKEL (reference sequence). With 1 base removed from V and 1 base from J, the gap between germline ends came to 10 bases. This CDR3 comprises 15 residues. CDR3 sequence reads: CASSQARTVQETQYF. Here the CDR3 DNA reads TGTGCCAGCAGCCAAGCTAGGACAGTCCAAGAGACCCAGTACTTC.

The V and J genes are TRBV6-2 or TRBV6-3 and TRBJ2-1; D ambiguous. The CDR3 is 13 residues long. The germline V and J ends were trimmed by 6 bases and 5 bases, with 11 bases remaining between them. Germline V gene sequence: CDR1 MNHEY, CDR2 SVGEGT. CDR3 sequence reads: CASSTQPHNEQFF. The CDR3 DNA sequence: TGTGCCAGCAGCACTCAGCCTCACAATGAGCAGTTCTTC.

The chain joins TRBV7-2 to TRBJ2-5; possibly TRBD1 for D (6 bases). Trimming pared 6 bases from V and 5 bases from J, leaving 22 bases between. Germline V gene sequence: CDR1 SGHTA, CDR2 FQGNSA. This CDR3 has 16 amino acids. CDR3 sequence reads: CASRFSSAQGQETQYF. As DNA, the CDR3 is TGTGCCAGCAGGTTTAGTAGCGCGCAGGGGCAGGAGACCCAGTACTTC.

This clonotype showed up just a few times. CDR3 nucleotides: TGTGCCATCAGTGAGCCACTCACAGAGACCCAGTACTTC. Its protein is CAISEPLTETQYF. This chain uses TRBV10-3 with TRBJ2-5; D remains unclear. The CDR3 consists of 13 residues. Germline CDR1 reads ENHRY; CDR2 reads SYGVKD. V was pared by 2 bases and J by 4 bases, with 8 bases between.

J is TRBJ1-5 and V is TRBV24-1; unclear D gene. V was shortened by 6 bases and J by 8 bases, with 16 bases between the two germline ends. This CDR3 region has 14 residues. CDR1 KGHDR and CDR2 SFDVKD come from the germline V gene. The CDR3 nucleotides read TGTGCCACCAGTTCATACCGGGAGAGCGAGCCCCAGCATTTT. Translated, it gives CATSSYRESEPQHF.

This sequence joins TRBV7-9 and TRBJ1-2; the D is unclear. CDR1 SEHNR and CDR2 FQNEAQ come from the germline V gene (reference sequence). V was pared by 0 bases and J by 7 bases, with 18 bases between. This CDR3 region has 16 residues. The CDR3 DNA reads as TGTGCCAGCAGCTTAGCGTCCCGGCCTCCGTCGGGTGGCTACACCTTC. This encodes CASSLASRPPSGGYTF.

This clonotype was observed a handful of times. The gene calls are TRBV27 and TRBJ2-7; TRBD2 agrees at 7 bases. The CDR3 is 14 amino acids. Trimming took 2 bases from V and 3 from J; bases not matched to a gene: 4. Germline V gene lookup returns CDR1 MNHEY and CDR2 SMNVEV (reference sequence). The CDR3 bases are TGTGCCAGCAGTTTAGGGGGGGGATTCTACGAGCAGTACTTC. Amino acids: CASSLGGGFYEQYF.